This TCR beta chain was identified in a study of shared clonotypes between healthy human individuals. In this sample, this clone turned up once. Sequenced by immunoSEQ multiplex PCR; TCRdb stores in-frame clones only, minus some. This table holds roughly 1,500,000 clones, approximately 98.5% found once. CDR3 length: 13 amino acids. V was shortened by 4 bases and J by 3 bases, with 9 bases between the two germline ends. Germline V gives CDR1 SQVTM, CDR2 ANQGSEA. The genes are TRBV29-1 and TRBJ1-4, with D possibly being TRBD1 (6 bases). Material: naive CD4+ T cells sorted from blood. Subset denoted: CD45RA+ positively selected. This receptor was identified in a man aged 25 to 40 in good health. CDR3 region: CSVGGRANEKLFF. In DNA, the CDR3 is TGCAGCGTTGGGGGGCGCGCTAATGAAAAACTGTTTTTT.